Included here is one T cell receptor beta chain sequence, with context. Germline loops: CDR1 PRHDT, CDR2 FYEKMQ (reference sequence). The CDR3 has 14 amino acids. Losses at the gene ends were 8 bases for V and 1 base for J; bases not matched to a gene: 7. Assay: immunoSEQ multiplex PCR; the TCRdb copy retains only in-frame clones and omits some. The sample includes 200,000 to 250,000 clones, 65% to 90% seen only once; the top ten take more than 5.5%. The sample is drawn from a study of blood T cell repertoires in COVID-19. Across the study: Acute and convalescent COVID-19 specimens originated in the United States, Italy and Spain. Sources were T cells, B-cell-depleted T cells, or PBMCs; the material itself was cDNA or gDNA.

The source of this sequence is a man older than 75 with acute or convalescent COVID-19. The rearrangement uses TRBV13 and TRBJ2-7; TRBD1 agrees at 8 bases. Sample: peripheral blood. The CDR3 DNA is TGTGCCAGCCCTTGGACAGGGTGGTCCTACGAGCAGTACGTC. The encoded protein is CASPWTGWSYEQYV.